The 30 T cell receptor beta chains presented below share a single source sample, sequenced in a study of vaccination and CD4 T cells after COVID-19. No antigens are known for them. Scientists ran DNA taken from cultured CD4+ T cells through the Oncomine TCR Beta short-read assay for sequencing. TCRdb used MiXCR to reprocess the PCR reads, holding one entry per CDR3 protein. Of about 13,000 distinct CDR3 sequences in the sample, 50% to 75% were seen once. Regarding treatment: approximately 9-day PBMC culture with coronavirus spike peptide pools or control peptides (ViraFEST assay). Sample: CD4+ T cells from blood, cultured in vitro. The receptor source for this set is a human donor who had recovered from COVID-19.

The chain has TRBV7-2 and TRBJ1-6; no reliable D call. Trimming removed 1 base at V and 6 bases at J, with 10 bases between. Germline V CDR1 and CDR2: SGHTA, FQGNSA. There are 15 residues in the CDR3. The CDR3 nucleotides are TGTGCCAGCAGCTTAGGTCCAGTCAGTAATTCACCCCTCCACTTT. Translated: CASSLGPVSNSPLHF.

Here the CDR3 reads CASSTLGGVGKAFF. CDR3 in DNA: TGTGCCAGCAGTACATTAGGGGGAGTGGGGAAAGCTTTCTTT. This chain uses TRBV25-1 with TRBJ1-1; D may be TRBD1 (6 bases). The CDR3 is 14 amino acids. CDR1 is MGHDK and CDR2 is SYGVNS in the germline V gene. V was pared by 5 bases and J by 9 bases, with 19 bases between.

The V call is TRBV19, the J call TRBJ2-5; D possibly matches TRBD1 or TRBD2 (5 bases each). The CDR3 length is 17 residues. V was trimmed by 3 bases and J by 2 bases, leaving 19 bases between them. CDR1 and CDR2 (germline): LNHDA, SQIVND (reference sequence). The CDR3 region is CASSMGDLMGPQETQYF. CDR3 in DNA: TGTGCCAGTAGTATGGGGGACCTGATGGGACCACAAGAGACCCAGTACTTC.

V gene TRBV3-1 combines with J gene TRBJ2-5; 9 bases map to TRBD2. V shed 6 bases, J shed 2 bases, and the junction held 4 bases outside the gene matches. Germline CDR1 reads LGHDT; CDR2 reads YNNKEL (reference sequence). The CDR3 is 14 residues long. CDR3 bases: TGTGCCAGCAGATTTGCGGGGGGGCAAGAGACCCAGTACTTC. It translates to CASRFAGGQETQYF.

This clonotype was counted a few times. The chain carries TRBV6-5 and TRBJ1-1; TRBD1 aligns across 12 bases. Trimming removed 2 bases from V and 0 bases from J; junction bases left unmatched: 4. Per the germline V gene, CDR1 is MNHEY and CDR2 is SVGAGI. This CDR3 region has 17 residues. In nucleotides, the CDR3 is TGTGCCAGCAGTTACGGGGGACAGGGGGCGATGAACACTGAAGCTTTCTTT. Amino acid sequence: CASSYGGQGAMNTEAFF.

The V call is TRBV12-5, the J call TRBJ2-5, with 8 nucleotides matching TRBD2. This CDR3 is built from 14 residues. Unmatched junction bases numbered 6, after V lost 6 bases and J lost 3 bases. In germline, CDR1 is LGHNT, CDR2 FRNRAP. CDR3 DNA sequence: TGTGCTAGTGGCAACGGGGGGGCGGAAGAGACCCAGTACTTC. It yields the protein CASGNGGAEETQYF.

This clonotype was found a few times. The chain recombines TRBV4-1 with TRBJ2-4, with 8 bases identical to TRBD2. Trimming removed 1 base from V and 8 bases from J; junction bases left unmatched: 7. Germline V lookup: CDR1 MGHRA, CDR2 YSYEKL. The CDR3 covers 15 residues. CDR3 nucleotides: TGCGCCAGCAGCCAAGGGTGGCGGGAGGTCGACATTCAGTACTTC. This codes for CASSQGWREVDIQYF.

This chain links TRBV5-6 with TRBJ2-5; D unclear. V was clipped by 5 bases and J by 4 bases, with 18 bases between them. Germline assignment: CDR1 SGHDT and CDR2 YYEEEE. The CDR3 covers 15 residues. As DNA, the CDR3 is TGTGCCAGCAGGGGTGGAGAGCCTAGAGGAGAGACCCAGTACTTC. Translation: CASRGGEPRGETQYF.

This clonotype has more than one count but fewer than ten. The gene calls are TRBV6-1 and TRBJ1-5; 8 bases are shared with TRBD1. Looked up from germline, CDR1 is MNHNS and CDR2 is SASEGT. Trimming at V came to 7 bases and at J to 7 bases, leaving 9 bases not matched to a gene. The CDR3 is 14 amino acids. CDR3 DNA: TGTGCCAGCAAATTAGGACAGGGAGGACAGCCCCAGCATTTT. Its translation is CASKLGQGGQPQHF.

The chain combines TRBV20-1 with TRBJ2-1; 7 bases fit TRBD2. Germline loops: CDR1 DFQATT, CDR2 SNEGSKA (reference sequence). Germline trimming cut 1 base from V and 0 bases from J; bases unmatched to any gene: 3. The CDR3 consists of 15 residues. The CDR3 DNA is TGCAGTGCTAGAGGTCGCGGGAGCTCCTACAATGAGCAGTTCTTC. Protein sequence: CSARGRGSSYNEQFF.

The chain recombines TRBV7-9 with TRBJ1-2, with D hard to call. This CDR3 contains 14 residues. Germline V gene data show CDR1 as SEHNR and CDR2 as FQNEAQ (reference sequence). V was cut by 6 bases and J by 4 bases, with 15 bases left in between. Here the CDR3 reads CASSQLKMLYGYTF. CDR3 sequence (DNA): TGTGCCAGCAGTCAACTGAAGATGCTCTATGGCTACACCTTC. The full variable domain, with the rest looked up from reference TRBV7-9 and TRBJ1-2, is DTGVSQNPRHKITKRGQNVTFRCDPISEHNRLYWYRQTLGQGPEFLTYFQNEAQLEKSRLLSDRFSAERPKGSFSTLEIQRTEQGDSAMYLCASSQLKMLYGYTFGSGTRLTVV.

V usage is TRBV6-5 and J usage is TRBJ2-2; D is uncertain. CDR1 is MNHEY and CDR2 is SVGAGI in the germline V gene. The CDR3 loop spans 13 amino acids. The V and J ends lost 1 base and 5 bases respectively, with 5 bases between them. Written as DNA, the CDR3 is TGTGCCAGCAGTTACTATGCTACCGGGGAGCTGTTTTTT. Amino acid sequence: CASSYYATGELFF.

The chain employs TRBV7-2 and TRBJ2-3; D uncertain. Per the germline V gene, CDR1 is SGHTA and CDR2 is FQGNSA. CDR3 size: 17 residues. V lost 1 base to trimming and J lost 6 bases, with 20 bases between them. The CDR3 nucleotides read TGTGCCAGCAGCTTAGGACATCCCACGGGTGGCGCGGATACGCAGTATTTT. Amino acids: CASSLGHPTGGADTQYF.

A remark on this clonotype: Its ends do not fully match the called genes, so a read error is possible. V gene TRBV6-1 combines with J gene TRBJ2-7, with unresolved D. From germline, CDR1 is MNHNS and CDR2 SASEGT. The CDR3 spans 13 residues. The CDR3 DNA follows: TGTGCCGGCAGCTCTCCCCCATCCTACGAGCAGTACTTC. Its protein product is CAGSSPPSYEQYF.

The chain links TRBV15 to TRBJ2-5; D not certain. The V gene lost 3 bases and the J gene lost 4 bases, with 18 bases spanning the gap. The CDR3 extends over 16 amino acids. Looked up from germline, CDR1 is LNHNV and CDR2 is YYDKDF (reference sequence). CDR3 in DNA: TGTGCCACCAGCAGGGACCCCGTAGGGTTCGGAGAGACCCAGTACTTC. It translates to CATSRDPVGFGETQYF.

The chain couples TRBV7-2 to TRBJ1-6; D ambiguous. This CDR3 has 12 amino acids. The V end was cut by 6 bases, the J end by 9 bases, with 9 bases between. CDR1 is SGHTA, CDR2 FQGNSA, per germline. This CDR3 is CTSSERGSPLHF. The CDR3 nucleotides read TGTACCAGCAGTGAGCGCGGTTCACCCCTCCACTTT.

V gene TRBV20-1 combines with J gene TRBJ1-1; the D gene is possibly TRBD1 (5 bases). V lost 1 base and J lost 4, with 13 bases in between. The germline V gene has CDR1 DFQATT and CDR2 SNEGSKA (reference sequence). The CDR3 consists of 14 residues. For the CDR3, the DNA is TGCAGTGCTAGAGTCAGTGGAGGGGCCACTGAAGCTTTCTTT. This sequence encodes CSARVSGGATEAFF.

The genes are TRBV12-3 or TRBV12-4 and TRBJ1-2, with no clear D. With 2 bases removed from V and 8 bases from J, the gap between germline ends came to 21 bases. The CDR3 loop spans 16 amino acids. CDR3 nucleotide sequence: TGTGCCAGCAGTTTAAGGGAGCAGGCACGATATGGCGGCTACACCTTC. Translated, it gives CASSLREQARYGGYTF.

The chain couples TRBV28 to TRBJ2-3, with D perhaps TRBD1 or TRBD2 (5 bases each). The CDR3 consists of 14 residues. V dropped 5 bases and J dropped 2 bases, with 11 bases sitting between them. The V gene's germline CDR1 is MDHEN and CDR2 SYDVKM. CDR3 bases: TGTGCCAGCAGTCTCGGGGCCCCCACAGATACGCAGTATTTT. The encoded protein is CASSLGAPTDTQYF.

This clonotype was seen only a few times. This chain joins TRBV20-1 and TRBJ2-5; 9 nucleotides line up with TRBD1. Germline-derived CDR1 and CDR2 are DFQATT and SNEGSKA (reference sequence). The CDR3 consists of 16 residues. V was pared by 0 bases and J by 2 bases, with 7 bases of the junction left unmatched. The CDR3, as DNA: TGCAGTGCTAGAGATCTTGGGGACAGGGCACAAGAGACCCAGTACTTC. This encodes CSARDLGDRAQETQYF.

V and J are TRBV7-8 and TRBJ2-7; 9 nucleotides line up with TRBD1. CDR3 length: 15 residues. The germline gives CDR1 SGHVS, CDR2 FQNEAQ. The V segment lost 5 bases and the J segment 3 bases; nucleotides outside the gene matches: 8. The CDR3 loop reads CASSMNRDRVYEQYF. The CDR3 DNA is TGTGCCAGCAGCATGAACCGGGACAGGGTCTACGAGCAGTACTTC.

The CDR3 sequence is CASSKGVGLPYEQYF. The CDR3 bases are TGTGCCAGCAGCAAAGGGGTTGGCTTGCCCTACGAGCAGTACTTC. V is TRBV7-3 and J is TRBJ2-7; D perhaps matches TRBD1 (5 bases). The CDR3 has 15 residues. Germline CDR1 reads SGHTA; CDR2 reads FQGTGA. V was trimmed by 5 bases and J by 2 bases, leaving 16 bases between them. Complete variable domain (other parts from reference TRBV7-3 and TRBJ2-7): GAGVSQTPSNKVTEKGKYVELRCDPISGHTALYWYRQSLGQGPEFLIYFQGTGAADDSGLPNDRFFAVRPEGSVSTLKIQRTERGDSAVYLCASSKGVGLPYEQYFGPGTRLTVT.

This clonotype was seen a handful of times. This chain uses TRBV20-1 with TRBJ2-5, with D unclear. In germline, CDR1 is DFQATT, CDR2 SNEGSKA (reference sequence). The CDR3 consists of 11 residues. The ends were cut back, 2 bases at V and 5 bases at J, with 6 bases in the middle. In DNA form, the CDR3 reads TGCAGTGCTAGACTAGGGGAGACCCAGTACTTC. Residues: CSARLGETQYF.

This clonotype turned up a few times. This chain uses TRBV7-2 with TRBJ1-5; the match to TRBD1 covers 11 bases. The germline CDR1 and CDR2 sequences are SGHTA and FQGNSA. J was trimmed by 7 bases and V by 6 bases; bases with no gene match: 5. The CDR3 has 14 amino acids. CDR3 sequence: CASRSGTGGQPQHF. CDR3 nucleotide sequence: TGTGCCAGCAGGTCCGGGACAGGGGGACAGCCCCAGCATTTT. The whole variable domain, remainder taken from reference TRBV7-2 and TRBJ1-5, is GAGVSQSPSNKVTEKGKDVELRCDPISGHTALYWYRQSLGQGLEFLIYFQGNSAPDKSGLPSDRFSAERTGGSVSTLTIQRTQQEDSAVYLCASRSGTGGQPQHFGDGTRLSIL.

The J gene is TRBJ2-5, the V gene TRBV7-9; unclear D gene. The germline V and J ends were trimmed by 3 bases and 5 bases, with 4 bases remaining between them. The germline gives CDR1 SEHNR, CDR2 FQNEAQ (reference sequence). The CDR3 is made up of 11 amino acids. The CDR3 DNA reads as TGTGCCAGCAGCTTTCCGGAGACCCAGTACTTC. This codes for CASSFPETQYF.

This rearrangement joins TRBV20-1 to TRBJ1-5, with 9 bases aligning to TRBD1. The CDR3 consists of 14 residues. CDR1 is DFQATT, CDR2 SNEGSKA, per germline (reference sequence). The J segment lost 3 bases and the V segment lost 8 bases, leaving 8 bases of the junction unmatched. The chain's CDR3 is CSTGGRESNQPQHF. The CDR3 DNA sequence: TGCAGTACAGGGGGCAGAGAATCCAATCAGCCCCAGCATTTT.

This sequence joins TRBV6-2 or TRBV6-3 and TRBJ1-5, with D possibly being TRBD1 (6 bases). V shed 6 bases and J shed 4 bases, with 13 bases lying between them. The CDR3 extends over 14 amino acids. CDR1 is MNHEY and CDR2 is SVGEGT in the germline V gene. The CDR3 DNA follows: TGTGCCAGCAGGGCCACAGGGAGGAATCAGCCCCAGCATTTT. Its protein is CASRATGRNQPQHF.

This clonotype showed up just once. The chain links TRBV20-1 to TRBJ2-1, with D perhaps matching TRBD1 or TRBD2 (5 bases each). Germline values: CDR1 DFQATT, CDR2 SNEGSKA (reference sequence). V lost 5 bases and J lost 5, with 16 bases in between. This CDR3 has 14 residues. The CDR3, as DNA: TGCAGTGCTCCAGAGAGTGGGGGTCACAATGAGCAGTTCTTC. Encoded protein: CSAPESGGHNEQFF.

The CDR3 protein is CASSTWASGRTDTQYF. In DNA, the CDR3 is TGTGCCAGCAGTACCTGGGCTAGCGGGAGGACAGATACGCAGTATTTT. The V gene is TRBV6-1, the J gene TRBJ2-3, with TRBD2 identical over 11 bases. CDR1 is MNHNS and CDR2 is SASEGT in the germline V gene. The CDR3 runs 16 residues. V lost 5 bases to trimming and J lost 3 bases; unmatched junction nucleotides: 7.

The chain carries TRBV7-9 and TRBJ2-7, with TRBD2 matching 7 bases. The germline V gene has CDR1 SEHNR and CDR2 FQNEAQ (reference sequence). J lost 0 bases, V lost 5 bases, and 10 bases had no gene match. The CDR3 length is 16 residues. The CDR3: CASSQVAGASSYEQYF. The CDR3 DNA reads as TGTGCCAGCAGCCAAGTAGCGGGTGCTAGCTCCTACGAGCAGTACTTC.